Listed below are T cell receptor beta chains from one sample, sequenced in a study of naive and memory T cell subsets. TCRdb recomputed calls from the UMI-ligation and nested PCR reads with MiXCR, one row per CDR3 protein. The data show about 120,000 distinct CDR3 sequences, roughly 32% seen once. The material sequenced was central memory CD4+ T cells from blood. These receptors were taken from a human donor in good health. Both conserved end residues are part of each CDR3.

>TRBV6-1|TRBJ2-5
CASRDRGAETQYF
>TRBV2|TRBJ2-7
CACRGLGYEQYF
>TRBV11-2|TRBJ2-1
CASSPGGYHTDNEQFF
>TRBV12-3/TRBV12-4|TRBJ1-4
CASSLRQGNEKLFF
>TRBV20-1|TRBJ2-1
CSAHTSGSGNEQFF
>TRBV20-1|TRBJ1-1
CSAKVGAARGTEAFF
>TRBV11-2|TRBJ2-1
CASSSGLAGEGEQFF
>TRBV6-5|TRBJ2-3
CASASDRTDTQYF
>TRBV18|TRBJ1-1
CASSNMRAEFRHRGVMNTEAFF
>TRBV5-6|TRBJ2-1
CASSLLAEQFF
>TRBV28|TRBJ2-1
CASSLSGRVYNEQFF
>TRBV7-9|TRBJ2-3
CASRPRTAINRTDTQYF
>TRBV4-3|TRBJ2-6
CASSQGYRISGANVLTF
>TRBV28|TRBJ2-3
CASSFSGMGTDTQYF